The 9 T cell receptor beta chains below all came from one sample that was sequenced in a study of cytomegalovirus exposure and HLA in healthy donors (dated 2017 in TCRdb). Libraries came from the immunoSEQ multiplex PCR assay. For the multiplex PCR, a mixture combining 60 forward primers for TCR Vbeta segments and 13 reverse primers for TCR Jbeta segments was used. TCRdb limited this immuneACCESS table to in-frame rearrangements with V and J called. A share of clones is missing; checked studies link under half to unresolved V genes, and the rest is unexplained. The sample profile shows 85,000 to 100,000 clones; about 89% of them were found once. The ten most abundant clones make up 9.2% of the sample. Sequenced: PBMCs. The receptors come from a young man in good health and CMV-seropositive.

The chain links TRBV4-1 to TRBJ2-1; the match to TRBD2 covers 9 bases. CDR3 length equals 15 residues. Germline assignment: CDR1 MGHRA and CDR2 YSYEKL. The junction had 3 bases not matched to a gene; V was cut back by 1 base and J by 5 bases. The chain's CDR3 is CASSQAVAGDNEQFF. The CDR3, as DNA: TGCGCCAGCAGCCAAGCGGTAGCGGGAGACAATGAGCAGTTCTTC.

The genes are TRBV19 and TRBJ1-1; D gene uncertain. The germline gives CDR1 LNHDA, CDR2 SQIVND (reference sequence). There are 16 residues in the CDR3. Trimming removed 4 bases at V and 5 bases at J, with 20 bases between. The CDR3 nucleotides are TGTGCCAGTAGTACAATAAAGTTGGGAGGTGGAACTGAAGCTTTCTTT. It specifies CASSTIKLGGGTEAFF.

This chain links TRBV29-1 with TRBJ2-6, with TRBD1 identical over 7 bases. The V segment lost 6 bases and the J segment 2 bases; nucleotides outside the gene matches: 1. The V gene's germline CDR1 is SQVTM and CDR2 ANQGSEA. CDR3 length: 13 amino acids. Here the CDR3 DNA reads TGCAGCGTCGGACAGGCTGGGGCCAACGTCCTGACTTTC. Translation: CSVGQAGANVLTF.

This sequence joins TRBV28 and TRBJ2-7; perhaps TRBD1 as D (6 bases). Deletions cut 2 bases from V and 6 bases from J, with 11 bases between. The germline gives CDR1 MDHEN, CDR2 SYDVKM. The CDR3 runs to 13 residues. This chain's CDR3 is CASSLNRVSEQYF. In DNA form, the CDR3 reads TGTGCCAGCAGTTTAAACAGGGTTAGCGAGCAGTACTTC.

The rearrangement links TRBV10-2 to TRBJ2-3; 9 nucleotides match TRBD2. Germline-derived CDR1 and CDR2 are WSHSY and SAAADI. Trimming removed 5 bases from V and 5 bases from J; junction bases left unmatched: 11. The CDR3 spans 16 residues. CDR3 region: CASSRGREGGQDTQYF. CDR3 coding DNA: TGCGCCAGCAGTCGAGGGCGGGAGGGCGGCCAAGATACGCAGTATTTT.

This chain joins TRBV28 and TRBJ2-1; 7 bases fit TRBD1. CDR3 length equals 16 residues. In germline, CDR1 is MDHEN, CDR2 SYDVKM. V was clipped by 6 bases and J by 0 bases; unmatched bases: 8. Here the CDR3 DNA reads TGTGCCAGCAGAACCGGACAGGTCAGCTCCTACAATGAGCAGTTCTTC. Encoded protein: CASRTGQVSSYNEQFF.

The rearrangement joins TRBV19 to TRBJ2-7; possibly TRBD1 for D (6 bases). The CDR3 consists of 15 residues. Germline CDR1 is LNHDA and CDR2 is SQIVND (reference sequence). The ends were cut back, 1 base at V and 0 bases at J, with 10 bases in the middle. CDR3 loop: CASSIGARGSYEQYF. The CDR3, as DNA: TGTGCCAGTAGTATAGGGGCCAGGGGCTCCTACGAGCAGTACTTC.

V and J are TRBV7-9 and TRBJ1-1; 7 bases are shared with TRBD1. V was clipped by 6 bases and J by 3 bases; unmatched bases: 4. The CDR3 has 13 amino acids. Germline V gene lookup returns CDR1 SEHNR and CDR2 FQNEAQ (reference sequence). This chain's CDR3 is CASRVTGDTEAFF. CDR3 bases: TGTGCCAGCAGAGTTACAGGGGACACTGAAGCTTTCTTT.

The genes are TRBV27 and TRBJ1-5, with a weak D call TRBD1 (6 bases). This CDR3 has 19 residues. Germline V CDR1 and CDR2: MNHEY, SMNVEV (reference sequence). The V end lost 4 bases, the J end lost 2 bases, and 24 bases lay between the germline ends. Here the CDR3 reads CASSSIEGGWYSRNQPQHF. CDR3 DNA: TGTGCCAGCAGTTCCATCGAAGGGGGATGGTATTCTCGCAATCAGCCCCAGCATTTT.